A selection of T cell receptor beta chains follows, all from one sample in a study of regulatory T cells in long-lasting Graves disease. TCRdb re-called the multiplex PCR reads with MiXCR, one entry per CDR3 protein. The profile shows 400,000 to 500,000 distinct CDR3 sequences, around 16% of them singletons. Separately, the same data were catalogued under a study of T cells in Graves' hyperthyroidism and ophthalmopathy.

The sequencing used peripheral blood mononuclear cells (PBMCs), collected at new diagnosis, from a patient treated with antithyroid drugs. Receptors were obtained from a woman aged 40 to 49 with Graves disease. The CDR3 runs from the conserved cysteine through the conserved F or W. Fields, in order: V gene, D gene, J gene, clone size, CDR3 DNA, CDR3 protein. The D gene is left open where the match is weak. Size is omitted from some rows. Given values are once, few, many or a class for expanded clones.

>TRBV6-4|NA|TRBJ2-2|many
TGTGCCAGCAGTTTTGGGGGTGCCGGGGAGCTGTTTTTT
CASSFGGAGELFF
>TRBV11-3|NA|TRBJ2-7|NA
TGTGCCAGCAGCCCAATTAGCGGCTCCTACGAGCAGTACTTC
CASSPISGSYEQYF
>TRBV29-1|NA|TRBJ1-3|few
TGCAGCGCCGAGGAGCCTGGAAACACCATATATTTT
CSAEEPGNTIYF
>TRBV11-3|NA|TRBJ2-1|few
TGTGCCAGCAGCCCCTCTACTGGGCGGAAGATAGAGCAGTTCTTC
CASSPSTGRKIEQFF
>TRBV28|TRBD2|TRBJ2-3|many
TGTGCCAGCAGTTCGCATGGGGGAGGGCCTACAGATACGCAGTATTTT
CASSSHGGGPTDTQYF
>TRBV18|NA|TRBJ1-5|many
TGTGCCAGCTCACGGGCCGCTAATAGCAATCAGCCCCAGCATTTT
CASSRAANSNQPQHF
>TRBV5-1|TRBD1|TRBJ1-1|many
TGCGCCAGCAGCTTGGCACTGACAGGGATGAACACTGAAGCTTTCTTT
CASSLALTGMNTEAFF
>TRBV4-3|NA|TRBJ2-7|NA
TGCGCCAGCAGCCAAGATCCGGACAGTTCCTACGAGCAGTACTTC
CASSQDPDSSYEQYF
>TRBV29-1|NA|TRBJ2-7|few
TGCAGCGTTTTCAGCGGGTGGGTGCTGTACTTC
CSVFSGWVLYF
>TRBV20-1|NA|TRBJ2-2|NA
TGCAGTGCTAGCAAACGGTCCACCGGGGAGCTGTTTTTT
CSASKRSTGELFF
>TRBV19|NA|TRBJ2-2|many
TGTGCCAGTACCGTGGACCATTCGGGCGGGGAGCTGTTTTTT
CASTVDHSGGELFF
>TRBV5-1|TRBD1|TRBJ2-7|many
TGCGCCAGCAGCTCAATAAGACAGGGCGGCTACGAGCAGTACTTC
CASSSIRQGGYEQYF
>TRBV11-3|NA|TRBJ2-2|many
TGTGCCAGCAGCGTCCGTAGAAGGGGCACCGGGGAGCTGTTTTTT
CASSVRRRGTGELFF
>TRBV10-3|TRBD2|TRBJ2-1|few
TGTGCCATCAGCTTCACGGGACTAGCGGGAGCTTCCAATGAGCAGTTCTTC
CAISFTGLAGASNEQFF
>TRBV7-9|TRBD2|TRBJ2-1|many
TGTGCCAGCAGCCCCCCCGCTAGCGGGACCTCCTACAATGAGCAGTTCTTC
CASSPPASGTSYNEQFF
>TRBV14|NA|TRBJ2-7|NA
TGTGCCAGCAGCCCGAGCGGAACGGGGAAAATAGTCTACGAGCAGTACTTC
CASSPSGTGKIVYEQYF
>TRBV3-1|TRBD1|TRBJ1-2|many
TGTGCCAGCAGCGCACAGGGGGCGAACTATGGCTACACCTTC
CASSAQGANYGYTF
>TRBV5-4|TRBD2|TRBJ2-1|many
TGTGCCAGCAGCTTGGCCGGGGGGGGGGGCTCACACAATGAGCAGTTCTTC
CASSLAGGGGSHNEQFF
>TRBV19|TRBD1|TRBJ1-2|few
TGTGCCAGTAGTATTTTTAAACTTTCCGACAGGGATTGGCTCGGCTACACCTTC
CASSIFKLSDRDWLGYTF
>TRBV6-1|NA|TRBJ2-7|few
TGTGCCAGCACCCACGGCGGGGCAGGTGGTAACGAGCAGTACTTC
CASTHGGAGGNEQYF
>TRBV7-3|TRBD2|TRBJ2-5|NA
TGTGCCAGCAGCTCCGGACTAGCGGGAGGTCAAGAGACCCAGTACTTC
CASSSGLAGGQETQYF
>TRBV28|NA|TRBJ2-1|many
TGTGCCAGCACCTCCGAAGAGACTGAGCAGTTCTTC
CASTSEETEQFF
>TRBV2|NA|TRBJ1-5|many
TGTGCCAGCAGTGAGGGACTCCGACAGACTAATCAGCCCCAGCATTTT
CASSEGLRQTNQPQHF
>TRBV5-4|TRBD1|TRBJ2-1|NA
TGTGCCAGCAGCTTAGCCAGGGGGCTCTATGAGCAGTTCTTC
CASSLARGLYEQFF
>TRBV28|TRBD2|TRBJ2-5|many
TGTGCCAGCAGTACGGGACTAGCGCGCTCCGGGACCCAGTACTTC
CASSTGLARSGTQYF
>TRBV28|NA|TRBJ1-1|many
TGTGCCAGCAATCGGTTAGGGACTGAAGCTTTCTTT
CASNRLGTEAFF
>TRBV20-1|NA|TRBJ2-1|many
TGCAGTGCTAGGACGAGAATCTACAATGAGCAGTTCTTC
CSARTRIYNEQFF
>TRBV11-3|TRBD2|TRBJ2-1|NA
TGTGCCAGCGGCTTAGCCGGACTAGCGGACGTAGAAAGCTCCTACAATGAGCAGTTCTTC
CASGLAGLADVESSYNEQFF
>TRBV12-3/TRBV12-4|NA|TRBJ2-3|many
TGTGCCAGCACCCCCTCGGAGGACGATACGCAGTATTTT
CASTPSEDDTQYF
>TRBV19|TRBD2|TRBJ2-1|many
TGTGCCAGTAGCCCAGCGGGAACCGCACAGGAGCAGTTCTTC
CASSPAGTAQEQFF
>TRBV3-1|NA|TRBJ1-3|many
TGTGCCAGCAGCCAAGGTCTCGGGTCCCGTCCTGGAAACACCATATATTTT
CASSQGLGSRPGNTIYF
>TRBV6-2/TRBV6-3|TRBD1|TRBJ2-7|few
TGTGCCAGCAGTTACGACGGGACAGCCTTGGAGCAGTACTTC
CASSYDGTALEQYF
>TRBV28|NA|TRBJ2-7|few
TGTGCCAGTTCCGGGACCAACAATTACGAGCAGTACTTC
CASSGTNNYEQYF
>TRBV29-1|TRBD2|TRBJ2-1|NA
TGCAGCGTTGATCCAGCGGGAGAGTACAATGAGCAGTTCTTC
CSVDPAGEYNEQFF
>TRBV6-5|NA|TRBJ2-1|many
TGTGCCAGCAGTTATAGCAGGGGAGGGTACAATGAGCAGTTCTTC
CASSYSRGGYNEQFF
>TRBV28|TRBD1|TRBJ1-2|few
TGTGCCAGCAGTTTTGGGACAGTATCCTATGGCTACACCTTC
CASSFGTVSYGYTF
>TRBV9|NA|TRBJ2-1|many
TGTGCCAGCAGCGTAGCTAGTAGGGCATCCTACAATGAGCAGTTCTTC
CASSVASRASYNEQFF
>TRBV7-9|TRBD1|TRBJ2-7|many
TGTGCCAGCAGCTTAGCGGGGACAGTCCCCTCCTACGAGCAGTACTTC
CASSLAGTVPSYEQYF
>TRBV19|TRBD2|TRBJ2-7|few
TGTGCCAGTAGTGCCTTCGGACTAGTCTACGAGCAGTACTTC
CASSAFGLVYEQYF
>TRBV29-1|NA|TRBJ2-3|many
TGCAGCGTTGCAGGCGGGCTAGGACCCGGACGTCGCACAGATACGCAGTATTTT
CSVAGGLGPGRRTDTQYF
>TRBV4-1|TRBD1|TRBJ1-2|NA
TGCGCCAGCAGCCAAGGGCCCCCGGGACAGGGGGAGTATGGCTACACCTTC
CASSQGPPGQGEYGYTF
>TRBV7-3|TRBD1|TRBJ1-1|few
TGTGCCAGCAGCTTACTGGGGACAGTTATGAACACTGAAGCTTTCTTT
CASSLLGTVMNTEAFF
>TRBV4-1|TRBD1|TRBJ2-7|few
TGCGCCAGCAGCTCCTCACAGGGGGCCCTGTCCGAGCAGTACTTC
CASSSSQGALSEQYF
>TRBV15|NA|TRBJ2-3|few
TGTGCCACCAGCGGAAAGCCAGATACGCAGTATTTT
CATSGKPDTQYF
>TRBV6-1|TRBD1|TRBJ2-7|NA
TGTGCCAGCAGTGCAAACAGGGGGCACGAGCAGTACTTC
CASSANRGHEQYF
>TRBV7-3|TRBD2|TRBJ2-7|once
TGTGCCAGCCGAGGGTCCAGCGGGAGCAACGAGCAGTACTTC
CASRGSSGSNEQYF